The present T cell receptor (beta chain) was sequenced within a study of blood T cell repertoires in COVID-19. Background on the study: The study drew acute and convalescent COVID-19 samples from the United States, Italy and Spain. T cells, B-cell-depleted T cells, or PBMCs supplied cDNA or gDNA.

This clone was seen a single time. The CDR3 loop spans 16 amino acids. Germline CDR1 KGHSH, CDR2 LQKENI. Trimming stripped 0 bases from V and 0 bases from J, with 11 bases between. The authors' processing: Amplified reference gene primers provided the basis for estimating nucleated cell counts. Method: immunoSEQ multiplex PCR; TCRdb's copy keeps in-frame clones and lacks some. That table supplies the V and J calls and clone size; D and trimming were determined from the DNA. The table includes about 160,000 clones, about three quarters detected once. The sample consisted of peripheral blood. This rearrangement joins TRBV18 to TRBJ1-2; D unclear. The TCR comes from a man between 60 and 70 years old with acute or convalescent COVID-19. For the CDR3, the DNA is TGTGCCAGCTCACCACCGGTAGGCGGGACTAACTATGGCTACACCTTC. It translates to CASSPPVGGTNYGYTF. The full variable domain, rest sourced from reference TRBV18 and TRBJ1-2, is NAGVMQNPRHLVRRRGQEARLRCSPMKGHSHVYWYRQLPEEGLKFMVYLQKENIIDESGMPKERFSAEFPKEGPSILRIQQVVRGDSAAYFCASSPPVGGTNYGYTFGSGTRLTVV.